The next 14 T cell receptor beta chains were all read from a single sample in a study of blood T cell repertoires in COVID-19. Here immunoSEQ multiplex PCR was the method, and the copy in TCRdb shows in-frame clones only, minus some. The top ten hold roughly 0.97% of the sample, which has 300,000 to 400,000 clones, around nine tenths seen once. Sequenced input: PBMCs or T cells enriched from blood (not recorded which). The receptors were sampled from a woman aged 25 to 39 with acute COVID-19.

This clone has only one observation. V and J are TRBV7-3 and TRBJ2-3, with 7 bases that match TRBD2. V lost 5 bases to trimming and J lost 1 base; unmatched junction nucleotides: 6. This CDR3 comprises 15 residues. In germline, CDR1 is SGHTA, CDR2 FQGTGA. The CDR3 DNA reads as TGTGCCAGCAGCCCGCGGGCGGGGGGCACAGATACGCAGTATTTT. It yields the protein CASSPRAGGTDTQYF.

For the CDR3, the DNA is TGTGCCAGCAGCTCCGGAGCGGGGGGCCGCACAGATACGCAGTATTTT. Its protein is CASSSGAGGRTDTQYF. The chain couples TRBV7-9 to TRBJ2-3; TRBD2 aligns across 9 bases. Germline trimming cut 4 bases from V and 1 base from J; bases unmatched to any gene: 6. The CDR3 totals 16 residues. CDR1 and CDR2 (germline): SEHNR, FQNEAQ (reference sequence). The full variable domain, with the rest looked up from reference TRBV7-9 and TRBJ2-3, is DTGVSQNPRHKITKRGQNVTFRCDPISEHNRLYWYRQTLGQGPEFLTYFQNEAQLEKSRLLSDRFSAERPKGSFSTLEIQRTEQGDSAMYLCASSSGAGGRTDTQYFGPGTRLTVL.

The V call is TRBV29-1, the J call TRBJ1-6; 10 nucleotides line up with TRBD1. Germline trimming cut 6 bases from V and 8 bases from J; bases unmatched to any gene: 1. This CDR3 has 12 residues. Germline V CDR1 and CDR2: SQVTM, ANQGSEA. Here the CDR3 DNA reads TGCAGCGTAGGGACAGGGGATTCACCCCTCCACTTT. Residues: CSVGTGDSPLHF.

This chain links TRBV2 with TRBJ1-2; maybe TRBD1 (5 bases). Germline-derived CDR1 and CDR2 are SNHLY and FYNNEI. CDR3 length: 16 residues. V dropped 3 bases and J dropped 1 base, with 15 bases sitting between them. CDR3 loop: CASSDVGGRINYGYTF. The CDR3 DNA sequence: TGTGCCAGCAGTGACGTGGGGGGGAGGATTAACTATGGCTACACCTTC.

This chain joins TRBV19 and TRBJ2-7, with 7 bases that match TRBD2. Germline lookup yields CDR1 LNHDA and CDR2 SQIVND (reference sequence). The length of the CDR3 is 18 residues. Unmatched junction bases numbered 18, after V lost 5 bases and J lost 2 bases. The CDR3 loop is CASSSHSRLAGVPYEQYF. The CDR3 DNA is TGTGCCAGTAGTTCCCATTCCCGTCTGGCGGGGGTACCCTACGAGCAGTACTTC.

This chain links TRBV2 with TRBJ1-5; perhaps TRBD1 as D (6 bases). This CDR3 spans 13 amino acids. CDR1 is SNHLY, CDR2 FYNNEI, per germline. Trimming left V 6 bases short and J 3 bases short, with 9 bases between. DNA for the CDR3: TGTGCCAGCAGCGGACAGCACAATCAGCCCCAGCATTTT. It translates to CASSGQHNQPQHF.

The rearrangement joins TRBV27 to TRBJ1-1, with a weak D call TRBD1 (6 bases). The germline V and J ends were trimmed by 5 bases and 4 bases, with 11 bases remaining between them. The CDR3 consists of 13 residues. Germline CDR1 MNHEY, CDR2 SMNVEV (reference sequence). The CDR3: CASSLRGTTEAFF. CDR3 DNA sequence: TGTGCCAGCAGTCTAAGGGGGACCACTGAAGCTTTCTTT.

This clone was detected a few times. The rearrangement uses TRBV11-2 and TRBJ1-4; perhaps TRBD1 as D (6 bases). CDR3 length equals 13 residues. V gave up 0 bases and J gave up 9 bases, with 8 bases separating them. Germline CDR1 reads SGHAT; CDR2 reads FQNNGV. CDR3 bases: TGTGCCAGCAGCTTAGAGGGGGCGCAAAAACTGTTTTTT. The encoded protein is CASSLEGAQKLFF.

This clone has only a few counts. V gene TRBV23-1 combines with J gene TRBJ1-1; no firm D call. TRBV23-1 is labeled an ORF, and its function is uncertain. Trimming stripped 4 bases from V and 0 bases from J, with 9 bases between. This CDR3 comprises 14 residues. The CDR3 DNA sequence: TGCGCCAGCAGTCCCATTCGGGTGAACACTGAAGCTTTCTTT. It specifies CASSPIRVNTEAFF.

The J gene is TRBJ2-3, the V gene TRBV7-2, with 12 bases fitting TRBD2. The CDR3 contains 15 residues. The germline V gene has CDR1 SGHTA and CDR2 FQGNSA. The V segment lost 1 base and the J segment 7 bases; nucleotides outside the gene matches: 3. The DNA of the CDR3 is TGTGCCAGCAGCTTAGGAGGGACTAGCGGGCATACGCAGTATTTT. It specifies CASSLGGTSGHTQYF.

This CDR3 is CASSQAGGNTGELFF. CDR3 DNA sequence: TGTGCCAGCAGCCAAGCGGGGGGGAACACCGGGGAGCTGTTTTTT. This chain connects TRBV3-1 (or the pseudogene TRBV3-2) to TRBJ2-2, with 7 bases matching TRBD2. Germline-derived CDR1 and CDR2 are LGHDT and YNNKEL (reference sequence). Losses at the gene ends were 1 base for V and 1 base for J; bases not matched to a gene: 0. The CDR3 extends over 15 amino acids.

The chain links TRBV3-1 (or the pseudogene TRBV3-2) to TRBJ2-1, with 8 bases that match TRBD1. The germline CDR1 and CDR2 sequences are LGHDT and YNNKEL (reference sequence). The CDR3 loop spans 14 amino acids. Losses at the gene ends were 6 bases for V and 7 bases for J; bases not matched to a gene: 8. The CDR3 sequence is CASRPGQVQNEQFF. CDR3 DNA sequence: TGTGCCAGCAGACCGGGACAGGTGCAAAATGAGCAGTTCTTC.

Only one count was recorded for this clone. This sample also contains other DNA sequences that code for the same CDR3. V gene TRBV7-3 combines with J gene TRBJ1-6; 8 nucleotides line up with TRBD1. This CDR3 has 15 amino acids. CDR1 SGHTA and CDR2 FQGTGA come from the germline V gene. With 3 bases clipped from V and 3 bases from J, the junction kept 1 base outside the gene matches. This CDR3 reads CASSFTGGYNSPLHF. CDR3 DNA: TGTGCCAGCAGCTTTACAGGGGGCTATAATTCACCCCTCCACTTT.

The rearrangement joins TRBV20-1 to TRBJ2-3; perhaps TRBD2 as D (5 bases). The CDR3 has 11 amino acids. The ends were cut back, 4 bases at V and 6 bases at J, with 8 bases in the middle. Germline CDR1 DFQATT, CDR2 SNEGSKA (reference sequence). The CDR3 sequence is CSATRGDTQYF. As DNA, the CDR3 is TGCAGTGCTACGCGAGGGGATACGCAGTATTTT.